This is a list of T cell receptor beta chains from one sample in a study of response to subunit inactivated influenza vaccine. Each CDR3 protein gets one entry after TCRdb re-called the RT-PCR reads with MiXCR. The sample holds 860,000 or so distinct CDR3 sequences, approximately 22% seen once. The specimen comprised PBMCs from blood, sampled 5 to 6 days after vaccination. These receptors all come from a man aged 45-65 years who received an inactivated influenza vaccine. The CDR3 runs from the conserved cysteine through the conserved F or W. The D gene is left open where the match is weak. Clone size, where shown, is once, few, many, or a class for clones that have expanded.

d_gene: .; len: 19; v_gene: TRBV12-3/TRBV12-4; abundance: .; j_gene: TRBJ2-6; CDR3nt: TGTACCTTCAGTTTACGAGGCAGGGGAAAAGCCTCTGGGGCCAACGTCCTGACTTTC; CDR3aa: CTFSLRGRGKASGANVLTF
d_gene: .; len: 14; v_gene: TRBV5-1; abundance: .; j_gene: TRBJ2-7; CDR3nt: TGCGCCAGCAGCGAACAGCCTGGTTCCTACGAGCAGTACTTC; CDR3aa: CASSEQPGSYEQYF
d_gene: TRBD1; len: 15; v_gene: TRBV5-5; abundance: few; j_gene: TRBJ1-1; CDR3nt: TGTGCCAGCAGCTCCTTGGGACAGGGGTTAACTGAAGCTTTCTTT; CDR3aa: CASSSLGQGLTEAFF
d_gene: .; len: 18; v_gene: TRBV5-1; abundance: few; j_gene: TRBJ2-6; CDR3nt: TGCGCCAGCAGCTTCAGTAAGTTCCGTTTCTCTGGGGCCAACGTCCTGACTTTC; CDR3aa: CASSFSKFRFSGANVLTF
d_gene: TRBD2; len: 17; v_gene: TRBV12-3/TRBV12-4; abundance: few; j_gene: TRBJ2-5; CDR3nt: TGTGCCAGCGGTTTCGTCCGTAGCGGGGCGATCCAAGAGACCCAGTACTTC; CDR3aa: CASGFVRSGAIQETQYF
d_gene: .; len: 15; v_gene: TRBV30; abundance: .; j_gene: TRBJ2-6; CDR3nt: TGTGCCTGGAGCAGCTTCCCCACTGGGGCCAACGTCCTGACTTTC; CDR3aa: CAWSSFPTGANVLTF
d_gene: .; len: 13; v_gene: TRBV20-1; abundance: once; j_gene: TRBJ1-5; CDR3nt: TGCAGTGCTAGTCGCCAAGAAAATCGGCCCCAGCATTTT; CDR3aa: CSASRQENRPQHF
d_gene: .; len: 14; v_gene: TRBV12-3/TRBV12-4; abundance: many; j_gene: TRBJ1-5; CDR3nt: TGTGCCAGCAGTTTAATGGGGGGCAATCAGCCCCAGCATTTT; CDR3aa: CASSLMGGNQPQHF
d_gene: .; len: 14; v_gene: TRBV5-5; abundance: few; j_gene: TRBJ2-5; CDR3nt: TGTGCCAGCAGCTTGCCCCGGGACCAAGAGACCCAGTACTTC; CDR3aa: CASSLPRDQETQYF
d_gene: TRBD2; len: 15; v_gene: TRBV20-1; abundance: few; j_gene: TRBJ2-3; CDR3nt: TGCAGTGCCCCGTCGGTACGCGGGGGAACAGATACGCAGTATTTT; CDR3aa: CSAPSVRGGTDTQYF
d_gene: .; len: 13; v_gene: TRBV5-1; abundance: many; j_gene: TRBJ2-5; CDR3nt: TGCGCCAGCAGCTTGGGTGGGCCAGAGACCCAGTACTTC; CDR3aa: CASSLGGPETQYF
d_gene: .; len: 12; v_gene: TRBV12-3/TRBV12-4; abundance: many; j_gene: TRBJ2-5; CDR3nt: TGTGCCAGCAGAGCCCAGGGGGAGACCCAGTACTTC; CDR3aa: CASRAQGETQYF
d_gene: TRBD2; len: 15; v_gene: TRBV15; abundance: few; j_gene: TRBJ2-1; CDR3nt: TGTGCCACCAGCAGGGGACTAGCCAAATACAATGAGCAGTTCTTC; CDR3aa: CATSRGLAKYNEQFF
d_gene: .; len: 13; v_gene: TRBV24-1; abundance: few; j_gene: TRBJ2-2; CDR3nt: TGTGCCACCTCGCACGGAAACACCGGGGAGCTGTTTTTT; CDR3aa: CATSHGNTGELFF
d_gene: TRBD2; len: 16; v_gene: TRBV28; abundance: .; j_gene: TRBJ2-3; CDR3nt: TGTGCCAGCAGTTTTGTGGGACTAGCGGGGGCAGATACGCAGTATTTT; CDR3aa: CASSFVGLAGADTQYF
d_gene: .; len: 14; v_gene: TRBV5-4; abundance: .; j_gene: TRBJ2-3; CDR3nt: TGTGCCAGCAGCTCAAGCACAGGGACAGATACGCAGTATTTT; CDR3aa: CASSSSTGTDTQYF
d_gene: TRBD2; len: 16; v_gene: TRBV7-6; abundance: few; j_gene: TRBJ2-5; CDR3nt: TGTGCCAGCAGCCCAGCGGGGGGCCATGTAGGGGAGACCCAGTACTTC; CDR3aa: CASSPAGGHVGETQYF
d_gene: .; len: 14; v_gene: TRBV19; abundance: few; j_gene: TRBJ2-3; CDR3nt: TGTGCCAGTAGCACCGGGACGCTAACAGATACGCAGTATTTT; CDR3aa: CASSTGTLTDTQYF
d_gene: .; len: 13; v_gene: TRBV25-1; abundance: .; j_gene: TRBJ2-3; CDR3nt: TGTGCCAGCAGTGAATTCGATGGGAATACGCAGTATTTT; CDR3aa: CASSEFDGNTQYF
d_gene: .; len: 12; v_gene: TRBV12-3/TRBV12-4; abundance: .; j_gene: TRBJ2-7; CDR3nt: TGTGCCAGCAGTTGGGGATCGGGCGAGCAGTACTTC; CDR3aa: CASSWGSGEQYF
d_gene: .; len: 14; v_gene: TRBV7-3; abundance: .; j_gene: TRBJ2-2; CDR3nt: TGTGCCAGCAGCTTCGACAGTACCACCGGGGAGCTGTTTTTT; CDR3aa: CASSFDSTTGELFF
d_gene: .; len: 15; v_gene: TRBV6-1; abundance: .; j_gene: TRBJ1-4; CDR3nt: TGTGCCAGCAGTGAAGATGTCCTATATAATGAAAAACTGTTTTTT; CDR3aa: CASSEDVLYNEKLFF
d_gene: TRBD2; len: 14; v_gene: TRBV20-1; abundance: .; j_gene: TRBJ2-1; CDR3nt: TGCAGTGCTATCGAACCCGGGACTACCAATGAGCAGTTCTTC; CDR3aa: CSAIEPGTTNEQFF
d_gene: .; len: 14; v_gene: TRBV18; abundance: .; j_gene: TRBJ2-5; CDR3nt: TGTGCCAGCTCACCGGCGCGGGTTCAAGAGACCCAGTACTTC; CDR3aa: CASSPARVQETQYF
d_gene: TRBD2; len: 16; v_gene: TRBV6-2/TRBV6-3; abundance: .; j_gene: TRBJ2-1; CDR3nt: TGTGCCAGCAGTTACTACCTAGCGGGAGTCTACAATGAGCAGTTCTTC; CDR3aa: CASSYYLAGVYNEQFF
d_gene: TRBD2; len: 16; v_gene: TRBV7-9; abundance: few; j_gene: TRBJ2-5; CDR3nt: TGTGCCAGCAGCTTAGGACGACTAGCGGTCCAAGAGACCCAGTACTTC; CDR3aa: CASSLGRLAVQETQYF
d_gene: .; len: 14; v_gene: TRBV5-1; abundance: .; j_gene: TRBJ2-3; CDR3nt: TGCGCCAGCACCCCGGGACAAATCACAGATACGCAGTATTTT; CDR3aa: CASTPGQITDTQYF
d_gene: .; len: 13; v_gene: TRBV7-9; abundance: .; j_gene: TRBJ2-3; CDR3nt: TGTGCCAGCAGCTTACCCCTCACAGATACGCAGTATTTT; CDR3aa: CASSLPLTDTQYF
d_gene: TRBD1; len: 14; v_gene: TRBV20-1; abundance: few; j_gene: TRBJ1-1; CDR3nt: TGCAGTGCTAGGGGGGACAGGGTGGCCACTGAAGCTTTCTTT; CDR3aa: CSARGDRVATEAFF
d_gene: TRBD1; len: 17; v_gene: TRBV6-2/TRBV6-3; abundance: many; j_gene: TRBJ1-5; CDR3nt: TGTGCCAGCAGTTACGGACCGACAGGGTTAGGTGTTCAGCCCCAGCATTTT; CDR3aa: CASSYGPTGLGVQPQHF
d_gene: .; len: 13; v_gene: TRBV20-1; abundance: many; j_gene: TRBJ2-2; CDR3nt: TGCAGTGCCCCCACGGGTAACACCGGGGAGCTGTTTTTT; CDR3aa: CSAPTGNTGELFF
d_gene: .; len: 14; v_gene: TRBV5-4; abundance: .; j_gene: TRBJ2-3; CDR3nt: TGTGCCAGCAGCCTGGGCGGCATAACAGATACGCAGTATTTT; CDR3aa: CASSLGGITDTQYF
d_gene: .; len: 16; v_gene: TRBV20-1; abundance: .; j_gene: TRBJ2-1; CDR3nt: TGCAGTGCTAGAGATCTGGCCAGCACCACCTACAATGAGCAGTTCTTC; CDR3aa: CSARDLASTTYNEQFF
d_gene: .; len: 14; v_gene: TRBV6-2/TRBV6-3; abundance: .; j_gene: TRBJ1-5; CDR3nt: TGTGCCAGCAGCCGTGGGGGCAACAATCAGCCCCAGCATTTT; CDR3aa: CASSRGGNNQPQHF
d_gene: .; len: 13; v_gene: TRBV20-1; abundance: .; j_gene: TRBJ1-5; CDR3nt: TGCAGTGCTAAGAGGGATAGCAATCAGCCCCAGCATTTT; CDR3aa: CSAKRDSNQPQHF
d_gene: TRBD2; len: 13; v_gene: TRBV7-2; abundance: .; j_gene: TRBJ2-5; CDR3nt: TGTGCCAGCAGCTTTTGGCGGGGGGAGACCCAGTACTTC; CDR3aa: CASSFWRGETQYF
d_gene: .; len: 11; v_gene: TRBV29-1; abundance: .; j_gene: TRBJ1-4; CDR3nt: TGCAGCGTAAAACAGGGCGAAAAACTGTTTTTT; CDR3aa: CSVKQGEKLFF
d_gene: .; len: 15; v_gene: TRBV27; abundance: .; j_gene: TRBJ2-7; CDR3nt: TGTGCCAGCAGTTCCCCCCTCCGAAGGACAACGGAGCAGTACTTC; CDR3aa: CASSSPLRRTTEQYF
d_gene: TRBD2; len: 17; v_gene: TRBV20-1; abundance: few; j_gene: TRBJ2-3; CDR3nt: TGCAGTGCTATGGGACTAGCGGGGGTCCAGGGCACAGATACGCAGTATTTT; CDR3aa: CSAMGLAGVQGTDTQYF
d_gene: .; len: 10; v_gene: TRBV27; abundance: once; j_gene: TRBJ2-1; CDR3nt: TGTGCCAGCAGTGGGACCAAACAGTTCTTC; CDR3aa: CASSGTKQFF
d_gene: .; len: 13; v_gene: TRBV12-3/TRBV12-4; abundance: few; j_gene: TRBJ2-7; CDR3nt: TGTGCCAGCAGTTACCGCAACCTCTACGAGCAGTACTTC; CDR3aa: CASSYRNLYEQYF
d_gene: TRBD1; len: 14; v_gene: TRBV6-1; abundance: .; j_gene: TRBJ2-5; CDR3nt: TGTGCCAGCAGTGTCACAGGGGACGAAGAGACCCAGTACTTC; CDR3aa: CASSVTGDEETQYF
d_gene: TRBD1; len: 14; v_gene: TRBV10-3; abundance: .; j_gene: TRBJ2-4; CDR3nt: TGTGCCATCAGTGACCGACAGGGCGAAAACATTCAGTACTTC; CDR3aa: CAISDRQGENIQYF
d_gene: TRBD1; len: 14; v_gene: TRBV20-1; abundance: .; j_gene: TRBJ2-3; CDR3nt: TGCAGTGCCCCGAGCAGGGGGTATTTAGATACGCAGTATTTT; CDR3aa: CSAPSRGYLDTQYF
d_gene: .; len: 17; v_gene: TRBV6-1; abundance: .; j_gene: TRBJ1-6; CDR3nt: TGTGCCAGCAGAAAATCGGCGGGTCCCTCCTATAATTCACCCCTCCACTTT; CDR3aa: CASRKSAGPSYNSPLHF
d_gene: .; len: 15; v_gene: TRBV28; abundance: .; j_gene: TRBJ2-3; CDR3nt: TGTGCCAGCAGTTTATGGGCTACCCGCACAGATACGCAGTATTTT; CDR3aa: CASSLWATRTDTQYF
d_gene: .; len: 15; v_gene: TRBV4-3; abundance: few; j_gene: TRBJ1-6; CDR3nt: TGCGCCAGCAGCCAAGAACTAGGTCCTAATTCACCCCTCCACTTT; CDR3aa: CASSQELGPNSPLHF
d_gene: .; len: 16; v_gene: TRBV30; abundance: .; j_gene: TRBJ2-1; CDR3nt: TGTGCCTGGAGTATGGGGGGCTCTAGCTCCTACAATGAGCAGTTCTTC; CDR3aa: CAWSMGGSSSYNEQFF
d_gene: .; len: 16; v_gene: TRBV12-3/TRBV12-4; abundance: few; j_gene: TRBJ1-3; CDR3nt: TGTGCCAGCAGGGCTGACAGGAAGATCTCTGGAAACACCATATATTTT; CDR3aa: CASRADRKISGNTIYF
d_gene: .; len: 13; v_gene: TRBV2; abundance: few; j_gene: TRBJ2-7; CDR3nt: TGTGCCAGCAGTGACACAGGGCCCGGCGAGCAGTACTTC; CDR3aa: CASSDTGPGEQYF
d_gene: TRBD1; len: 14; v_gene: TRBV28; abundance: many; j_gene: TRBJ2-7; CDR3nt: TGTGCCAGCATCTCGGACAGGGTTCGGAACGAGCAGTACTTC; CDR3aa: CASISDRVRNEQYF
d_gene: TRBD1; len: 11; v_gene: TRBV6-5; abundance: .; j_gene: TRBJ2-1; CDR3nt: TGTGCCAGCAGGGACGGACAGGTGCAGTTCTTC; CDR3aa: CASRDGQVQFF
d_gene: .; len: 16; v_gene: TRBV7-2; abundance: .; j_gene: TRBJ2-1; CDR3nt: TGTGCCAGCAGCACACGAAGTACCGATACCTACAATGAGCAGTTCTTC; CDR3aa: CASSTRSTDTYNEQFF
d_gene: .; len: 14; v_gene: TRBV20-1; abundance: .; j_gene: TRBJ2-7; CDR3nt: TGCAGTGCTGCGTCTGGGGGTGATTACTACGAGCAGTACTTC; CDR3aa: CSAASGGDYYEQYF
d_gene: TRBD2; len: 14; v_gene: TRBV6-1; abundance: few; j_gene: TRBJ2-7; CDR3nt: TGTGCCAGCAAGTCTAGCGGGAGTATTTACGAGCAGTACTTC; CDR3aa: CASKSSGSIYEQYF
d_gene: TRBD2; len: 17; v_gene: TRBV5-1; abundance: .; j_gene: TRBJ2-1; CDR3nt: TGCGCCAGCAGCTCCACACTGACTAGCGGGATGAACAATGAGCAGTTCTTC; CDR3aa: CASSSTLTSGMNNEQFF